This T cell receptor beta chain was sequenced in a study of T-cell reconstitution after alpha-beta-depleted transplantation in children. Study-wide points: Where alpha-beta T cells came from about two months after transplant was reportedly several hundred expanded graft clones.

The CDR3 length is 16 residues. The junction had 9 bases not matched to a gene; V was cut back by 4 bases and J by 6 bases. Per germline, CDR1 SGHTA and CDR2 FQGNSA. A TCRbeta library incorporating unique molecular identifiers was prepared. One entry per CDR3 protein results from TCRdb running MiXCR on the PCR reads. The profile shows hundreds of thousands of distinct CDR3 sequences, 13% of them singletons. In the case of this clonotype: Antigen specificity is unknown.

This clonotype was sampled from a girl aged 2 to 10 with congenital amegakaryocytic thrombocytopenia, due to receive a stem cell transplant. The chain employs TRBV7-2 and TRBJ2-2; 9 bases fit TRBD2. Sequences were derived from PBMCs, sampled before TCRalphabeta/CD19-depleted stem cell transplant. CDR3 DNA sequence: TGTGCCAGCAGCTCCTTAGCGGGAGCTTCCTCCGGGGAGCTGTTTTTT. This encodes CASSSLAGASSGELFF.